The rows below give T cell receptor beta chains drawn from one sample of a study of CD8 T cells in Susac syndrome. One entry per CDR3 protein, called by TCRdb with MiXCR from the immunoSEQ multiplex PCR reads. The sample lists some 260,000 distinct CDR3 sequences, roughly 84% occurring once. Material: CD8+ T cells from PBMCs. Every receptor here comes from a human donor with multiple sclerosis. The CDR3 runs from the conserved cysteine through the conserved F or W. The D gene is left open where the match is weak. Rows may omit the clone size; those that give it use once, few, many or a size class.

clone size	V gene	J gene	D gene	CDR3 DNA	CDR3 protein
-	TRBV30	TRBJ1-3	-	TGTGCCTGGAGTGTACCAGGTTTGAGGCCTGGAAACACCATATATTTT	CAWSVPGLRPGNTIYF
-	TRBV5-6	TRBJ2-7	-	TGTGCCAGCAGCTGGAACTCACCCTACGAGCAGTACTTC	CASSWNSPYEQYF
once	TRBV7-9	TRBJ2-5	-	TGTGCCAGCAGCTCCCCCCGGGGACAAGAGACCCAGTACTTC	CASSSPRGQETQYF
-	TRBV6-5	TRBJ2-7	TRBD2	TGTGCCAGCAGTTACGAGGCGGGAGCCTACGAGCAGTACTTC	CASSYEAGAYEQYF
few	TRBV9	TRBJ2-7	TRBD1	TGTGCCAGCAGCCCGCCGGACAGGTACGAGCAGTACTTC	CASSPPDRYEQYF
-	TRBV20-1	TRBJ1-2	-	TGCAGTGCTAGCGAGTTGCCTTATGGCTACACCTTC	CSASELPYGYTF
-	TRBV2	TRBJ1-1	-	TGTGCCACCCCTGGGGGTGCAAACACTGAAGCTTTCTTT	CATPGGANTEAFF
-	TRBV6-5	TRBJ2-2	-	TGTGCCACTGTTACGGCGTCCGGGGAGCTGTTTTTT	CATVTASGELFF
-	TRBV5-1	TRBJ1-2	TRBD1	TGCGCCAGCAGCCGGCAGGGACAGGGGAACTATGGCTACACCTTC	CASSRQGQGNYGYTF
-	TRBV28	TRBJ2-7	-	TGTGCCAGCAGCCCCCCAGGGGAGATTTCCTACGAGCAGTACTTC	CASSPPGEISYEQYF
-	TRBV13	TRBJ2-1	-	TGTGCCAACAGCGTCCTGCAAATAGCGGACTCCTACAATGAGCAGTTCTTC	CANSVLQIADSYNEQFF
-	TRBV27	TRBJ2-5	-	TGTGCCAGCAGTGCCGACAGGAAAGAGACCCAGTACTTC	CASSADRKETQYF
-	TRBV12-3/TRBV12-4	TRBJ2-2	-	TGTGCCAGCAGTTCGACGGGCGGGACGATGGAGAACACCGGGGAGCTGTTTTTT	CASSSTGGTMENTGELFF
-	TRBV14	TRBJ2-7	-	TGTGCCAGCAGGCCGGGGACGGCTCCCGAGCAGTACTTC	CASRPGTAPEQYF